This TCR beta chain was obtained from a study of T-cell memory formation after mild COVID-19. Study at large: Most TCR clusters belonged to a single donor.

After 5'RACE with constant-segment primers, TCR alpha and TCR beta cDNA libraries carrying sample barcodes and UMIs were obtained. TCRdb analysed the 5' RACE reads with MiXCR anew, one entry per CDR3 protein. The data contain about 400,000 distinct CDR3 sequences, 20% to 25% of them singletons. Trimming removed 0 bases at V and 4 bases at J, with 13 bases between. The CDR3 contains 16 residues. Looked up from germline, CDR1 is SGHDN and CDR2 is FVKESK. This sequence joins TRBV14 and TRBJ2-1; tentatively, D is TRBD2 (6 bases). The material sequenced was PBMCs or a T cell subset sorted from them (not recorded which). This receptor was obtained from an adult woman who had mild COVID-19 (a few samples of this study predate the infection). Cell type and time point are not known. The CDR3 DNA follows: TGTGCCAGCAGCCAAGAGAGGACTACCCGTTACAATGAGCAGTTCTTC. Translation gives CASSQERTTRYNEQFF.